The 22 T cell receptor beta chains below come from one sample, sequenced in a study of blood T cell repertoires in COVID-19. Clones were sequenced by immunoSEQ multiplex PCR, and TCRdb holds only the in-frame ones, with some missing. The sample contains some 240,000 clones, around 90% of which appear only once. Input material: peripheral blood. The receptors here all came from a man in his 60s who had recovered from COVID-19.

CDR3 loop: CASRLRALAKNIQYF. DNA of the CDR3: TGTGCCAGCCGGCTCAGGGCTTTAGCCAAAAACATTCAGTACTTC. The V and J genes are TRBV19 and TRBJ2-4; perhaps TRBD1 as D (5 bases). Germline V gene data show CDR1 as LNHDA and CDR2 as SQIVND (reference sequence). Trimming left V 9 bases short and J 0 bases short, with 15 bases between. CDR3 length equals 15 residues.

The rearrangement links TRBV18 to TRBJ1-1; D is undetermined. Trimming took 1 base from V and 5 from J, leaving 17 bases between them. Germline CDR1 KGHSH, CDR2 LQKENI. This CDR3 is built from 16 residues. The CDR3 sequence: CASSPREPRAWTEAFF. The CDR3, as DNA: TGTGCCAGCTCACCACGGGAGCCCCGCGCGTGGACTGAAGCTTTCTTT.

J is TRBJ1-3 and V is TRBV20-1; no clear D. V was pared by 3 bases and J by 0 bases, with 12 bases between. CDR1 and CDR2 (germline): DFQATT, SNEGSKA (reference sequence). The CDR3 loop spans 15 amino acids. CDR3 in DNA: TGCAGTGCTAGTTCTCCACTGAGCTCTGGAAACACCATATATTTT. Translation gives CSASSPLSSGNTIYF.

The chain has TRBV6-5 and TRBJ1-5; tentatively, D is TRBD1 (6 bases). V lost 0 bases, J lost 6 bases, and 9 bases lay in between. The CDR3 covers 14 residues. The germline V gene encodes CDR1 MNHEY and CDR2 SVGAGI. The CDR3 spells CASSYSGGSQPQHF. CDR3 coding DNA: TGTGCCAGCAGTTACTCAGGGGGAAGTCAGCCCCAGCATTTT.

The sample holds a few counts of this clone. This rearrangement joins TRBV30 to TRBJ2-6; no clear D. Germline CDR1 and CDR2: GTSNPN and SVGIG (reference sequence). Trimming left V 3 bases short and J 0 bases short, with 9 bases between. The CDR3 sequence is 15 residues long. CDR3 nucleotide sequence: TGTGCCTGGAGGACACCCAGCTCTGGGGCCAACGTCCTGACTTTC. Translation: CAWRTPSSGANVLTF.

This clone was observed a handful of times. The V and J genes are TRBV30 and TRBJ2-2; no reliable D call. This CDR3 has 13 residues. V lost 3 bases and J lost 4, with 9 bases in between. Germline V gene sequence: CDR1 GTSNPN, CDR2 SVGIG (reference sequence). The CDR3 spells CAWSVIGTGELFF. CDR3 DNA: TGTGCCTGGAGCGTGATCGGCACCGGGGAGCTGTTTTTT.

The CDR3 region is CASRPRGLGSNQPQHF. The CDR3 DNA sequence: TGTGCCAGCAGACCTAGGGGGCTCGGGAGCAATCAGCCCCAGCATTTT. The genes are TRBV28 and TRBJ1-5; 7 bases agree with TRBD1. Germline-derived CDR1 and CDR2 are MDHEN and SYDVKM. The CDR3 consists of 16 residues. V shed 6 bases and J 1 base; nucleotides not matched to a gene: 9. Full variable domain (rest looked up from reference TRBV28 and TRBJ1-5): DVKVTQSSRYLVKRTGEKVFLECVQDMDHENMFWYRQDPGLGLRLIYFSYDVKMKEKGDIPEGYSVSREKKERFSLILESASTNQTSMYLCASRPRGLGSNQPQHFGDGTRLSIL.

The chain combines TRBV18 with TRBJ1-6; weak D call: TRBD1 (5 bases). V lost 5 bases and J 5 bases, leaving 19 bases between the germline ends. Germline V lookup: CDR1 KGHSH, CDR2 LQKENI. The CDR3 is made up of 17 amino acids. CDR3: CASSATPPGLNNSPLHF. In DNA form, the CDR3 reads TGTGCCAGCTCAGCGACACCTCCGGGACTTAATAATTCACCCCTCCACTTT.

This sequence joins TRBV6-5 and TRBJ1-2; tentatively, D is TRBD1 (6 bases). V lost 8 bases, J lost 6 bases, and 16 bases lay in between. CDR1 and CDR2 (germline): MNHEY, SVGAGI. The CDR3 is made up of 13 amino acids. The CDR3 region is CASQWGGGNGYTF. CDR3 DNA sequence: TGTGCCAGCCAGTGGGGGGGCGGGAATGGCTACACCTTC.

The V call is TRBV5-6, the J call TRBJ1-1; 7 bases match TRBD1. The CDR3 sequence is 15 residues long. V shed 1 base and J 5 bases; nucleotides not matched to a gene: 8. CDR1 and CDR2 from the germline V gene are SGHDT and YYEEEE. This CDR3 reads CASSLISQGGTEAFF. CDR3 nucleotide sequence: TGTGCCAGCAGCTTGATCAGCCAGGGGGGAACTGAAGCTTTCTTT. The full variable domain, in which reference TRBV5-6 and TRBJ1-1 provide the parts outside the CDR3, is DAGVTQSPTHLIKTRGQQVTLRCSPKSGHDTVSWYQQALGQGPQFIFQYYEEEERQRGNFPDRFSGHQFPNYSSELNVNALLLGDSALYLCASSLISQGGTEAFFGQGTRLTVV.

This clone was seen a few times. The chain recombines TRBV2 with TRBJ2-7; D remains unclear. V was shortened by 6 bases and J by 0 bases, with 6 bases between the two germline ends. This CDR3 is 12 amino acids long. Germline V gene data show CDR1 as SNHLY and CDR2 as FYNNEI. The CDR3 DNA reads TGTGCCAGCAGCCTAAGCTCCTACGAGCAGTACGTC. Translated, it gives CASSLSSYEQYV.

The chain uses TRBV2 and TRBJ2-7, with 8 bases matching TRBD1. In germline, CDR1 is SNHLY, CDR2 FYNNEI. V was clipped by 6 bases and J by 1 base; unmatched bases: 8. The CDR3 is 15 amino acids. The CDR3: CASSEPGQASYEQYF. The CDR3 DNA follows: TGTGCCAGCAGCGAACCGGGACAGGCGTCCTACGAGCAGTACTTC.

The J gene is TRBJ1-5, the V gene TRBV6-1; weak D call: TRBD1 (5 bases). The germline V and J ends were trimmed by 1 base and 4 bases, with 8 bases remaining between them. There are 14 residues in the CDR3. Germline assignment: CDR1 MNHNS and CDR2 SASEGT. The CDR3 reads CASSEVSGNQPQHF. CDR3 DNA sequence: TGTGCCAGCAGTGAAGTTTCAGGGAATCAGCCCCAGCATTTT.

The gene calls are TRBV19 and TRBJ2-2, with TRBD1 identical over 9 bases. V was clipped by 1 base and J by 4 bases; unmatched bases: 4. The CDR3 loop spans 16 amino acids. Germline CDR1 LNHDA, CDR2 SQIVND (reference sequence). The CDR3 reads CASSIGTGVFTGELFF. CDR3 nucleotide sequence: TGTGCCAGTAGTATAGGGACAGGGGTATTCACCGGGGAGCTGTTTTTT.

This clone occurred a few times. The genes are TRBV6-6 and TRBJ2-1, with 15 bases matching TRBD2. Looked up from germline, CDR1 is MNHNY and CDR2 is SVGAGI (reference sequence). The CDR3 covers 17 residues. Unmatched junction bases numbered 9, after V lost 5 bases and J lost 7 bases. The CDR3, as DNA: TGTGCCAGCAGTCCTCGGACTAGCGGGGGGGCCCGGAATGAGCAGTTCTTC. Protein sequence: CASSPRTSGGARNEQFF.

This clone has only a few counts. The same CDR3 is also encoded by other DNA sequences in this sample. The V and J genes are TRBV2 and TRBJ2-3, with 9 nucleotides matching TRBD2. The CDR3 covers 13 residues. The V gene's germline CDR1 is SNHLY and CDR2 FYNNEI. With V trimmed by 10 bases and J by 1 base, 3 bases remained unmatched. This CDR3 is CATKRGGTDTQYF. The DNA of the CDR3 is TGTGCCACTAAGCGGGGGGGCACAGATACGCAGTATTTT. Using reference TRBV2 and TRBJ2-3 for the parts outside the CDR3, the full variable domain is EPEVTQTPSHQVTQMGQEVILRCVPISNHLYFYWYRQILGQKVEFLVSFYNNEISEKSEIFDDQFSVERPDGSNFTLKIRSTKLEDSAMYFCATKRGGTDTQYFGPGTRLTVL.

V and J are TRBV12-3 or TRBV12-4 and TRBJ1-1; D gene unclear. Trimming removed 3 bases from V and 3 bases from J, with 8 bases in between. This CDR3 contains 13 residues. The CDR3 is CASSFGPYTEAFF. The CDR3 DNA reads TGTGCCAGCAGTTTTGGCCCCTACACTGAAGCTTTCTTT.

This clone was picked up one time. The V gene is TRBV5-1, the J gene TRBJ2-7; D is possibly TRBD1 (6 bases). CDR3 size: 14 residues. CDR1 SGHRS and CDR2 YFSETQ come from the germline V gene. V lost 5 bases and J 0 bases, leaving 12 bases between the germline ends. CDR3 DNA: TGCGCCAGCAGGCCGACAGGCTGCTCCTACGAGCAGTACGTC. This codes for CASRPTGCSYEQYV.

The chain employs TRBV5-1 and TRBJ2-3, with D possibly TRBD1 on 6 matching bases. Trimming left V 4 bases short and J 2 bases short, with 14 bases between. In germline, CDR1 is SGHRS, CDR2 YFSETQ. The CDR3 covers 15 residues. CDR3 loop: CASSTWTANTDTQYF. The DNA of the CDR3 is TGCGCCAGCAGCACCTGGACAGCGAACACAGATACGCAGTATTTT.

The CDR3 bases are TGTGCCAGCAGCTTGGGGTCAGGGAACACTGAAGCTTTCTTT. Encoded protein: CASSLGSGNTEAFF. V usage is TRBV5-5 and J usage is TRBJ1-1, with D unclear. CDR1 SGHKS and CDR2 YYEKEE come from the germline V gene (reference sequence). V lost 0 bases to trimming and J lost 1 base, with 7 bases between them. This CDR3 comprises 14 residues.

The chain links TRBV5-1 to TRBJ1-4; D is possibly TRBD1 (5 bases). The CDR3 is 14 amino acids. Looked up from germline, CDR1 is SGHRS and CDR2 is YFSETQ. Trimming removed 0 bases from V and 10 bases from J, with 13 bases in between. The chain's CDR3 is CASSLAEGVGKLFF. The CDR3 region has the DNA TGCGCCAGCAGCTTGGCTGAAGGGGTGGGAAAACTGTTTTTT.

This clone came up once. The rearrangement joins TRBV3-1 (or the pseudogene TRBV3-2) to TRBJ1-1, with a weak D call TRBD1 (6 bases). The germline CDR1 and CDR2 sequences are LGHDT and YNNKEL (reference sequence). Trimming took 5 bases from V and 1 from J, leaving 14 bases between them. The CDR3 contains 15 residues. DNA for the CDR3: TGTGCCAGCAGCTCGTCAGGGGCCTCGAACACTGAAGCTTTCTTT. It translates to CASSSSGASNTEAFF.